This section outlines one T cell receptor (beta chain) sequence together with its context. As for treatment: randomized to nivolumab then ipilimumab (arm A) or the reverse (arm B). None of the patients previously received DNA-damaging chemotherapy. From thawed PBMCs, live CD3+CD8+ cells negative for CD19 and CD56 were sorted. Germline-derived CDR1 and CDR2 are SGHAT and FQNNGV. The CDR3 loop spans 14 amino acids. The V and J ends lost 1 base and 4 bases respectively, with 8 bases between them. The sample is drawn from a study of sequential checkpoint blockade in melanoma. On the study more broadly: Arm A got nivolumab then ipilimumab; arm B the reverse, 1:1. After both sequences, patients received maintenance nivolumab.

Method: immunoSEQ multiplex PCR; TCRdb's copy keeps in-frame clones and lacks some. This sample yields under 25,000 clones, of which around 78% are seen a single time; roughly 22% belongs to the top ten. The chain recombines TRBV11-2 with TRBJ2-1; tentative D call: TRBD2 (5 bases). The sequences come from CD8+ T cells sorted from blood (inferred from file names), collected from a patient given nivolumab and ipilimumab in sequence. The source of this sequence is a human donor with melanoma. CDR3 region: CASSLVEGYNEQFF. The DNA of the CDR3 is TGTGCCAGCAGCTTAGTAGAGGGATACAATGAGCAGTTCTTC.